This TCR beta chain is drawn from a study of cytomegalovirus exposure and HLA in healthy donors. Trimming stripped 1 base from V and 7 bases from J, with 17 bases between. This CDR3 is 15 amino acids long. Germline V gives CDR1 SGHTA, CDR2 FQGNSA. Study-level findings and limits: Presence/absence analyses treated sequencing depth as roughly uniform across donors. Previous analysis showed most TCR beta V segments were productive about 87% or about 30% of the time. Later analysis suggested most CMV-associated TCR beta chains were HLA-restricted.

PCR employed 60 Vbeta and 13 Jbeta primers. Clones were read by immunoSEQ multiplex PCR, and TCRdb kept only the in-frame ones, dropping some. The sample has some 110,000 clones, about 69% seen once. In regard to this clone: The antigen is unknown.

Sequencing was performed on PBMCs. The sequence was obtained from a man in his forties in good health and CMV-seronegative. The chain carries TRBV7-2 and TRBJ2-7; a possible D gene is TRBD2 (7 bases). The chain's CDR3 is CASSLGGGAAGEQYF. The CDR3 DNA reads TGTGCCAGCAGCTTAGGGGGGGGCGCGGCGGGGGAGCAGTACTTC.